This TCR beta chain stems from a study of T cells after somatic rescue of genetic block. The CDR3 is made up of 14 amino acids. V was shortened by 7 bases and J by 2 bases, with 11 bases between the two germline ends. The germline gives CDR1 SNHLY, CDR2 FYNNEI. Sequenced by immunoSEQ multiplex PCR; TCRdb stores in-frame clones only, minus some. The sample lists 12,000 or so clones, roughly 73% seen once, with about 20% in the top ten. The sample comprised peripheral blood mononuclear cells (PBMCs). The TCR was taken from a boy aged 5-17 years. The chain recombines TRBV2 with TRBJ2-2; D not resolved. The CDR3 protein is CASKRFDNTGELFF. Here the CDR3 DNA reads TGTGCCAGCAAACGGTTCGATAACACCGGGGAGCTGTTTTTT.